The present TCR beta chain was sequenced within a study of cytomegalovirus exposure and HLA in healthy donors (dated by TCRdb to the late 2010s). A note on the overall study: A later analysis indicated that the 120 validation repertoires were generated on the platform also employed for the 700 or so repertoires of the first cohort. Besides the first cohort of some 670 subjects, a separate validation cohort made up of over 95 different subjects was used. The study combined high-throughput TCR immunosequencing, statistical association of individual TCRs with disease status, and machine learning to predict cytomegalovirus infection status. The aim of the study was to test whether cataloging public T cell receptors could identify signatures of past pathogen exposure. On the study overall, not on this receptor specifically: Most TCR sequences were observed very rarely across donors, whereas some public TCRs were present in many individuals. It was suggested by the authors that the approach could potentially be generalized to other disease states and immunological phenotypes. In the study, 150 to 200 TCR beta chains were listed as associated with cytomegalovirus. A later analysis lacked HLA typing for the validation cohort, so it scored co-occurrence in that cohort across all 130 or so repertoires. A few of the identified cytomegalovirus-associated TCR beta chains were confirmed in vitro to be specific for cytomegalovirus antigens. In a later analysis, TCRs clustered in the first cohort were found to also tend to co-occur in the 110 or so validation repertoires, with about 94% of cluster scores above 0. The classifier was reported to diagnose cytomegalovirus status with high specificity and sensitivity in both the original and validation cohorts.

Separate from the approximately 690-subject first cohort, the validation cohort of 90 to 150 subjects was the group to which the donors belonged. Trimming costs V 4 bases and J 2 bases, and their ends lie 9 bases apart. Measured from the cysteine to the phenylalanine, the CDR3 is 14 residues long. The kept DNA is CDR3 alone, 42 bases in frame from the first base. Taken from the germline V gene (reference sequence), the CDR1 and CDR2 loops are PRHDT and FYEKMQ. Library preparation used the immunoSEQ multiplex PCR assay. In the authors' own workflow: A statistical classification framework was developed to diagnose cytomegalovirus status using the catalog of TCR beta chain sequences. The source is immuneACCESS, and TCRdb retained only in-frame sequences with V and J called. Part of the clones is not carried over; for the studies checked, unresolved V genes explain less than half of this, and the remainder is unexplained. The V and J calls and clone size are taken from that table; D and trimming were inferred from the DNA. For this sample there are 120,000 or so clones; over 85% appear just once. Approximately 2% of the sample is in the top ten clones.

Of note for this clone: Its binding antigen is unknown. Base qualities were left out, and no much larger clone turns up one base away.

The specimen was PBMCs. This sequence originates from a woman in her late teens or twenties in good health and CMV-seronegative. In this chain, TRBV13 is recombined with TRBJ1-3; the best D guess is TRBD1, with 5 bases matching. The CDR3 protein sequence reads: CASSSQGAGNTIYF. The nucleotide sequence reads TGTGCCAGCAGCTCCCAGGGTGCTGGAAACACCATATATTTT.